A single sample is the source of the 17 T cell receptor beta chains below, sequenced in a study of cytomegalovirus exposure and HLA in healthy donors. A multiplex PCR was run with 60 Vbeta primers and 13 Jbeta primers. Clones were sequenced by immunoSEQ multiplex PCR, and TCRdb holds only the in-frame ones, with some missing. The table lists some 150,000 clones, under 80% of them singletons. The sequenced sample was PBMCs. These TCRs come from a man younger than 35 in good health and CMV-seropositive.

This rearrangement joins TRBV2 to TRBJ2-7; no clear D. The V and J ends lost 7 bases and 0 bases respectively, with 13 bases between them. The CDR3 has 14 residues. Germline V gene sequence: CDR1 SNHLY, CDR2 FYNNEI. The CDR3 DNA sequence: TGTGCCAGCACCCTTGACACGAGCTCCTACGAGCAGTACTTC. Translation: CASTLDTSSYEQYF.

The chain couples TRBV6-6 to TRBJ2-2; TRBD2 might be the D (6 bases). The CDR3 length is 15 residues. Trimming took 5 bases from V and 3 from J, leaving 13 bases between them. Germline-derived CDR1 and CDR2 are MNHNY and SVGAGI (reference sequence). In nucleotides, the CDR3 is TGTGCCAGCAGTGGTTTAGGAGGGCACACCGGGGAGCTGTTTTTT. This sequence encodes CASSGLGGHTGELFF.

In DNA form, the CDR3 reads TGTGCCAGCACTCTACGTGTGGGGGGCCAAGAGACCCAGTACTTC. It codes for CASTLRVGGQETQYF. This chain joins TRBV5-6 and TRBJ2-5; weak D call: TRBD2 (6 bases). CDR1 and CDR2 (germline): SGHDT, YYEEEE. The CDR3 totals 15 residues. Trimming took off 6 bases at V and 1 base at J, with 16 bases between the two ends.

This chain joins TRBV11-2 and TRBJ1-6, with 7 bases identical to TRBD1. V dropped 5 bases and J dropped 6; count of bases not matched to a gene: 10. The V gene's germline CDR1 is SGHAT and CDR2 FQNNGV. The length of the CDR3 is 16 residues. This CDR3 is CASSDRGGFLNSPLHF. CDR3 DNA: TGTGCCAGCAGCGATAGAGGGGGCTTTCTTAATTCACCCCTCCACTTT.

The chain couples TRBV5-1 to TRBJ2-7, with TRBD1 identical over 9 bases. The CDR3 has 14 residues. CDR1 is SGHRS, CDR2 YFSETQ, per germline. The V segment lost 1 base and the J segment 3 bases; nucleotides outside the gene matches: 2. Written as DNA, the CDR3 is TGCGCCAGCAGCTTGTCGGGACAGGGCTACGAGCAGTACTTC. Amino acids: CASSLSGQGYEQYF.

The rearrangement links TRBV5-1 to TRBJ2-7, with TRBD2 identical over 14 bases. In germline, CDR1 is SGHRS, CDR2 YFSETQ. V trimming: 5 bases; J trimming: 2 bases; junction bases outside the gene matches: 6. The CDR3 is 16 residues long. This chain's CDR3 is CASSIGLAGGTYEQYF. The CDR3 bases are TGCGCCAGCAGTATCGGACTAGCGGGAGGAACCTACGAGCAGTACTTC.

The V and J genes are TRBV9 and TRBJ1-1; D is unclear. V lost 0 bases and J lost 2, with 11 bases in between. This CDR3 contains 15 residues. Germline V gives CDR1 SGDLS, CDR2 YYNGEE. DNA for the CDR3: TGTGCCAGCAGCGTAGCGGGAGGGAGCAACACTGAAGCTTTCTTT. Protein: CASSVAGGSNTEAFF.

The genes are TRBV2 and TRBJ2-3; TRBD1 is a possible D gene (6 bases). CDR3 length equals 11 residues. Trimming stripped 10 bases from V and 8 bases from J, with 13 bases between. Germline V gene lookup returns CDR1 SNHLY and CDR2 FYNNEI. The CDR3 DNA reads as TGTGCCACCCACAGGGAAGGTACGCAGTATTTT. This gives the protein CATHREGTQYF.

V is TRBV7-6 and J is TRBJ2-7; 10 positions agree with TRBD2. The germline V gene has CDR1 SGHVS and CDR2 FNYEAQ. There are 15 residues in the CDR3. Trimming at V came to 6 bases and at J to 5 bases, leaving 10 bases not matched to a gene. This CDR3 reads CASRLIAGGRDEQYF. Here the CDR3 DNA reads TGTGCCAGCAGACTCATAGCGGGAGGACGGGACGAGCAGTACTTC.

This clone came up once. The genes are TRBV21-1 and TRBJ2-6; the table names TRBD1, a call not compared with the DNA. TRBV21-1 is a known pseudogene. This CDR3 spans 18 amino acids. The CDR3 protein is CASSKEGQGGRGANVLTF. For the CDR3, the DNA is TGTGCCAGCAGCAAAGAGGGACAGGGGGGAAGAGGGGCCAACGTCCTGACTTTC.

The V call is TRBV28, the J call TRBJ2-3, with D perhaps matching TRBD2 (7 bases). The germline V gene has CDR1 MDHEN and CDR2 SYDVKM. The V end lost 3 bases, the J end lost 0 bases, and 10 bases lay between the germline ends. CDR3 length: 15 residues. CDR3 in amino acids: CASSLGGPSTDTQYF. The CDR3 DNA follows: TGTGCCAGCAGTTTGGGGGGGCCCAGCACAGATACGCAGTATTTT.

The chain employs TRBV5-1 and TRBJ2-2, with D unresolved. The CDR3 runs to 15 residues. Trimming took 4 bases from V and 0 from J, leaving 10 bases between them. Per germline, CDR1 SGHRS and CDR2 YFSETQ. The CDR3 protein is CASSRGRTNTGELFF. The DNA for the CDR3 is TGCGCCAGCAGCCGAGGCCGAACGAACACCGGGGAGCTGTTTTTT.

This clone was observed a handful of times. The chain is built from TRBV6-1 and TRBJ2-7; 12 bases fit TRBD1. V shed 4 bases and J 6 bases; nucleotides not matched to a gene: 10. Germline-derived CDR1 and CDR2 are MNHNS and SASEGT. This CDR3 region has 16 residues. The CDR3 loop reads CASSAPRGTGGTEQYF. CDR3 coding DNA: TGTGCCAGCAGTGCCCCTCGGGGGACAGGGGGCACCGAGCAGTACTTC.

This clone was seen a few times. V gene TRBV9 combines with J gene TRBJ1-2, with 7 positions matching TRBD1. The CDR3 spans 14 residues. Trimming removed 3 bases from V and 4 bases from J; junction bases left unmatched: 6. Germline V gene data show CDR1 as SGDLS and CDR2 as YYNGEE. This CDR3 reads CASSATGTVYGYTF. For the CDR3, the DNA is TGTGCCAGCAGCGCAACGGGGACAGTCTATGGCTACACCTTC.

The rearrangement joins TRBV28 to TRBJ1-5; D possibly corresponds to TRBD1 (5 bases). The V end lost 5 bases, the J end lost 0 bases, and 14 bases lay between the germline ends. There are 16 residues in the CDR3. Germline lookup yields CDR1 MDHEN and CDR2 SYDVKM. The CDR3 loop is CASSTPGGYSNQPQHF. The CDR3 DNA sequence: TGTGCCAGCAGTACCCCGGGGGGGTATAGCAATCAGCCCCAGCATTTT.

This chain joins TRBV7-2 and TRBJ2-3, with 7 bases identical to TRBD2. This CDR3 has 15 amino acids. V lost 1 base to trimming and J lost 2 bases; unmatched junction nucleotides: 3. Germline assignment: CDR1 SGHTA and CDR2 FQGNSA. This CDR3 is CASSLVLAVTDTQYF. CDR3 nucleotides: TGTGCCAGCAGCTTAGTCCTAGCGGTCACAGATACGCAGTATTTT. Full variable domain (outside the CDR3, taken from reference TRBV7-2 and TRBJ2-3): GAGVSQSPSNKVTEKGKDVELRCDPISGHTALYWYRQSLGQGLEFLIYFQGNSAPDKSGLPSDRFSAERTGGSVSTLTIQRTQQEDSAVYLCASSLVLAVTDTQYFGPGTRLTVL.

The V call is TRBV5-1, the J call TRBJ2-2; tentatively, D is TRBD1 (5 bases). V lost 4 bases, J lost 4 bases, and 20 bases lay in between. Germline CDR1 SGHRS, CDR2 YFSETQ. The CDR3 consists of 17 residues. The CDR3 DNA is TGCGCCAGCAGCCCCCCCGACGCGCAGGGCGGCACCGGGGAGCTGTTTTTT. This codes for CASSPPDAQGGTGELFF.